Each of the 2 T cell receptor beta chains below was sequenced from the same sample in a study of neurological immune-mediated disorders (dated by TCRdb to about 2019). The library was generated by 5' RACE. Sequenced using an Illumina HiSeq 2500. TCRdb took the public reads, trimmed them with fastp at Q25, ran MiXCR for clone calling and kept in-frame beta chains. Every entry covers one CDR3 protein and lists the most common genes and DNA from its rows. In all, the sample holds 20,000 to 30,000 distinct CDR3 sequences, and 6.5% to 8% of those were seen once. The ten largest clones add up to less than 5% of the sample. Material: PBMCs. The receptors stem from a woman in her thirties or forties in good health.

This clonotype was counted ten times or more. The V call is TRBV10-3, the J call TRBJ2-1; 16 nucleotides match TRBD2. The length of the CDR3 is 15 residues. CDR1 and CDR2 (germline): ENHRY, SYGVKD. V was pared by 6 bases and J by 7 bases, with 3 bases of the junction left unmatched. Here the CDR3 reads CAIRGTSGRGNEQFF. In DNA, the CDR3 is TGTGCCATCAGGGGGACTAGCGGGAGGGGTAATGAGCAGTTCTTC.

This clonotype was counted at least ten times. This chain uses TRBV6-5 with TRBJ2-3; D could derive from TRBD1 or TRBD2 (5 bases each). Germline CDR1 and CDR2: MNHEY and SVGAGI. The germline V and J ends were trimmed by 1 base and 0 bases, with 11 bases remaining between them. The CDR3 contains 16 residues. The CDR3 coding sequence is TGTGCCAGCAGTTACTTCGGGACGGTTAGCACAGATACGCAGTATTTT. The encoded protein is CASSYFGTVSTDTQYF.